The next 17 T cell receptor beta chains were all read from a single sample in a study of breast tumors, draining lymph nodes, adjacent tissues. MiXCR, applied by TCRdb to the multiplex PCR reads, yields one record per CDR3 protein. The sample includes more than 200,000 distinct CDR3 sequences, 32% of them seen just once. Samples came from axillary lymph nodes draining the breast cancer. Material for sequencing was axillary lymph node tissue. Every receptor here comes from a female donor with breast cancer. Some clones in this sample may be carry-over from other donors' samples.

Remarks on this clonotype: Likely a read error: the CDR3 ends without its conserved phenylalanine or tryptophan. The chain links TRBV5-4 to TRBJ2-1; D is unclear. Germline CDR1 SGHNT, CDR2 YYREEE (reference sequence). The CDR3 runs to 15 residues. Trimming pared 0 bases from V and 1 base from J, leaving 8 bases between. CDR3 bases: TGTGCCAGCAGCTTGGATTCCTCTTCCTACAATGAGCAGTTCCTC. As protein: CASSLDSSSYNEQFL.

This clonotype has ten or more counts. This sequence joins TRBV7-9 and TRBJ2-1; tentative D call: TRBD2 (6 bases). Germline CDR1 is SEHNR and CDR2 is FQNEAQ (reference sequence). V lost 1 base to trimming and J lost 7 bases, with 14 bases between them. The CDR3 length is 15 residues. The CDR3 DNA sequence: TGTGCCAGCAGCTTAGTACTCGGGAGAGAAAATGAGCAGTTCTTC. Translation: CASSLVLGRENEQFF.

For this clonotype: This may arise from a read error, as a much more abundant clone is one base away. The chain links TRBV3-2 to TRBJ2-3; TRBD1 is the table's D call and was not checked against the DNA. TRBV3-2 is a pseudogene segment. The CDR3 runs to 15 residues. The CDR3 DNA follows: TGTGCCAGCAGCCATTACGGACAGGGGAGAGGCTTATGGTATTTT. Protein product: CASSHYGQGRGLWYF.

This chain connects TRBV20-1 to TRBJ2-1; D may be TRBD2 (8 bases). Germline CDR1 is DFQATT and CDR2 is SNEGSKA (reference sequence). The CDR3 is 15 amino acids. Trimming cost V 5 bases and J 7 bases, with 21 bases left between them. The DNA of the CDR3 is TGCAGTGCTCTTAGCGGGGACCTCAGGGGGAATGAGCAGTTCTTC. The encoded protein is CSALSGDLRGNEQFF.

This clonotype was detected many times. The CDR3 does not close with the conserved phenylalanine or tryptophan, likely indicating a read error. No DNA is shown, since the ends of the CDR3 on it are uncertain; the CDR3 is the one TCRdb lists. The chain recombines TRBV9 with TRBJ1-1. Both ends counted, the CDR3 spans 9 residues. Germline V gene lookup returns CDR1 SGDLS and CDR2 YYNGEE. CDR3 amino acids: CASSVGHFI.

The table lists this clonotype with many counts. The chain combines TRBV6-6 with TRBJ2-7, with D possibly TRBD2 on 6 matching bases. CDR1 MNHNY and CDR2 SVGAGI come from the germline V gene (reference sequence). Trimming shortened V by 7 bases and J by 0 bases, and 16 bases separated the two germline ends. The CDR3 is made up of 15 amino acids. The CDR3 sequence is CASISTSSSSYEQYF. The CDR3 DNA reads as TGTGCCAGCATTTCAACTAGCAGCAGCTCCTACGAGCAGTACTTC.

This clonotype has ten or more counts. The gene calls are TRBV6-1 and TRBJ2-5, with 8 bases matching TRBD2. The V and J ends lost 6 bases and 3 bases, in that order; junction bases with no gene match: 12. CDR3 length: 16 amino acids. Germline lookup yields CDR1 MNHNS and CDR2 SASEGT. This chain's CDR3 is CASSQGSGRVKETQYF. CDR3 nucleotide sequence: TGTGCCAGCAGCCAAGGCAGCGGGAGAGTGAAAGAGACCCAGTACTTC.

Of note for this clonotype: No conserved phenylalanine or tryptophan ends this CDR3, so it is likely a read error. The chain uses TRBV18 and TRBJ2-7, with 8 bases that match TRBD1. The junction had 0 bases not matched to a gene; V was cut back by 2 bases and J by 3 bases. From germline, CDR1 is KGHSH and CDR2 LQKENI. This CDR3 comprises 13 residues. DNA for the CDR3: TGTGCCAGCTCACCAACAGGGGGCTACGAGCAGTACTTG. It translates to CASSPTGGYEQYL.

A note on this clonotype: Given the absence of the conserved phenylalanine or tryptophan at the CDR3 end, a read error is likely. V and J are TRBV15 and TRBJ2-1; D call uncertain. V was clipped by 5 bases and J by 9 bases, with 17 bases between them. This CDR3 is 14 amino acids long. CDR1 LNHNV and CDR2 YYDKDF come from the germline V gene (reference sequence). CDR3 amino acids: CATSDRIASREQFL. CDR3 DNA sequence: TGTGCCACCAGCGATCGTATAGCTTCCCGTGAGCAGTTCCTC.

The sample holds many counts of this clonotype. This chain connects TRBV20-1 to TRBJ2-1; 7 positions agree with TRBD2. The CDR3 has 18 amino acids. Per germline, CDR1 DFQATT and CDR2 SNEGSKA (reference sequence). The trim removed 3 bases at V and 0 bases at J, leaving 14 bases unmatched. In nucleotides, the CDR3 is TGCAGTGCTAGCGGCCCGGTAGAGGGCGGGAGCTCCTACAATGAGCAGTTCTTC. This translates into CSASGPVEGGSSYNEQFF.

Many counts were recorded for this clonotype. The DNA of the CDR3 is TGTGCCAGCAGTTCAATTCGGACCTCCGGGGGCTACACCTTC. Protein: CASSSIRTSGGYTF. The rearrangement joins TRBV6-5 to TRBJ1-2; no clear D. The germline V and J ends were trimmed by 4 bases and 8 bases, with 17 bases remaining between them. Germline V gene sequence: CDR1 MNHEY, CDR2 SVGAGI. The length of the CDR3 is 14 residues.

This CDR3 is CASSPEPGGGEQYF. Written as DNA, the CDR3 is TGTGCTAGTTCCCCGGAGCCGGGGGGGGGCGAGCAGTACTTC. The chain employs TRBV2 and TRBJ2-7, with 8 bases that match TRBD2. Germline CDR1 is SNHLY and CDR2 is FYNNEI. The CDR3 is 14 residues long.

The sample holds many counts of this clonotype. The rearrangement joins TRBV13 to TRBJ2-1; D ambiguous. This CDR3 comprises 14 residues. Per germline, CDR1 PRHDT and CDR2 FYEKMQ (reference sequence). Trimming stripped 3 bases from V and 8 bases from J, with 14 bases between. Here the CDR3 reads CASSFRMGSDEQFF. The CDR3, as DNA: TGTGCCAGCAGCTTTCGTATGGGCTCGGATGAGCAGTTCTTC.

Within the sample, this clonotype is medium-sized. The CDR3 nucleotides are TGCAGTATGAGGGACTCAGCGAATTCACCCCTCCACTTT. It encodes CSMRDSANSPLHF. The chain combines TRBV20-1 with TRBJ1-6, with D maybe TRBD1 (5 bases). This CDR3 has 13 residues. The germline V and J ends were trimmed by 8 bases and 7 bases, with 15 bases remaining between them. Germline CDR1 is DFQATT and CDR2 is SNEGSKA (reference sequence).

This clonotype appeared many times. DNA for the CDR3: TGTGCCAGCAGTCCGGAACAGGGCTTCTCTGGGGCCAACGTCCTGACTTTC. Amino acids: CASSPEQGFSGANVLTF. The V and J genes are TRBV2 and TRBJ2-6; tentatively, D is TRBD1 (6 bases). The germline V gene has CDR1 SNHLY and CDR2 FYNNEI. This CDR3 has 17 amino acids. V gave up 5 bases and J gave up 0 bases, with 14 bases separating them.

In this sample, this clonotype turned up a few times. This chain's CDR3 is CASSGGPGLLANYGYTF. The CDR3 DNA follows: TGTGCCAGCAGCGGGGGGCCAGGGCTCCTAGCTAACTATGGCTACACCTTC. The V and J genes are TRBV5-6 and TRBJ1-2; possible D gene TRBD1, 6 bases. With 4 bases removed from V and 0 bases from J, the gap between germline ends came to 19 bases. The CDR3 has 17 residues. Germline CDR1 SGHDT, CDR2 YYEEEE. The whole variable domain, remainder taken from reference TRBV5-6 and TRBJ1-2, is DAGVTQSPTHLIKTRGQQVTLRCSPKSGHDTVSWYQQALGQGPQFIFQYYEEEERQRGNFPDRFSGHQFPNYSSELNVNALLLGDSALYLCASSGGPGLLANYGYTFGSGTRLTVV.

There are a few counts of this clonotype. Being one base from a much bigger clone, this may be a read error. V is TRBV11-2 and J is TRBJ2-6; TRBD1 matches at 9 bases. CDR3 length: 17 amino acids. Looked up from germline, CDR1 is SGHAT and CDR2 is FQNNGV. J was trimmed by 4 bases and V by 5 bases; bases with no gene match: 9. CDR3 sequence reads: CASSHRDRAPGANVLTF. CDR3 nucleotides: TGTGCCAGCAGCCATCGGGACAGGGCGCCGGGGGCCAACGTCCTGACTTTC.